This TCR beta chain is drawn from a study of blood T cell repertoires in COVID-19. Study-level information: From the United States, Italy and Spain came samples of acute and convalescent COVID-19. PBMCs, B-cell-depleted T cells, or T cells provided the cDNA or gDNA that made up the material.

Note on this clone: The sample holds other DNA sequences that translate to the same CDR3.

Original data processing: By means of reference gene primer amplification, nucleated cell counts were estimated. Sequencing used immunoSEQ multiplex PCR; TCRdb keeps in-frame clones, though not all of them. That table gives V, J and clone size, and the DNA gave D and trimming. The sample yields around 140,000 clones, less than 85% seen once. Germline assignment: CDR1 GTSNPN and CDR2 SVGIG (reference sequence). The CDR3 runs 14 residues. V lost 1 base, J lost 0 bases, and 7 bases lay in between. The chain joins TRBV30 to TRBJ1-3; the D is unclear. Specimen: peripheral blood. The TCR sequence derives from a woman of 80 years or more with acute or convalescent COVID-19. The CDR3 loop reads CAWSERGSGNTIYF. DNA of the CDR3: TGTGCCTGGAGTGAGAGAGGCTCTGGAAACACCATATATTTT.